This is a list of T cell receptor beta chains from one sample in a study of control samples from healthy donors and cancer patients. Measured with immunoSEQ multiplex PCR; TCRdb has only the in-frame clones, and not every one. The table includes 150,000 to 200,000 clones, almost 90% detected once. The sequencing input was blood. The receptors here all came from a woman aged 25-40 years in good health. Each CDR3 is given without its conserved first and last residue. D genes are given only for firm matches.

d_call: -; v_call: TRBV9; cdr3_aa: ASSVTGQETQY
d_call: TRBD2; v_call: TRBV4-2; cdr3_aa: ASSQVKREGLEQF
d_call: -; v_call: TRBV2; cdr3_aa: ASSGRGYEQY
d_call: -; v_call: TRBV4-1; cdr3_aa: ASSQGVGNTEAF
d_call: -; v_call: TRBV3-1/TRBV3-2; cdr3_aa: ASSLGLDQETQY
d_call: -; v_call: TRBV19; cdr3_aa: ASKSGANVLT
d_call: -; v_call: TRBV5-1; cdr3_aa: ASSGEGIRGYT
d_call: TRBD1; v_call: TRBV6-5; cdr3_aa: ASTVQGSLTEAF
d_call: TRBD2; v_call: TRBV7-2; cdr3_aa: ASSPGLAVNEQY
d_call: -; v_call: TRBV4-2; cdr3_aa: ASSQDRGRGAKDTQY
d_call: TRBD1; v_call: TRBV6-1; cdr3_aa: ASSEGQDHRGYQPQH
d_call: -; v_call: TRBV11-2; cdr3_aa: ASSPDLENEKLF
d_call: TRBD1; v_call: TRBV29-1; cdr3_aa: SVAGQGGADTQY
d_call: -; v_call: TRBV27; cdr3_aa: ASSFPGLDEQF
d_call: -; v_call: TRBV3-1/TRBV3-2; cdr3_aa: ASSQLVGAIEKLF
d_call: -; v_call: TRBV19; cdr3_aa: ASSPQGATNEKLF
d_call: -; v_call: TRBV4-1; cdr3_aa: ASSQEWGAEAKNIQY